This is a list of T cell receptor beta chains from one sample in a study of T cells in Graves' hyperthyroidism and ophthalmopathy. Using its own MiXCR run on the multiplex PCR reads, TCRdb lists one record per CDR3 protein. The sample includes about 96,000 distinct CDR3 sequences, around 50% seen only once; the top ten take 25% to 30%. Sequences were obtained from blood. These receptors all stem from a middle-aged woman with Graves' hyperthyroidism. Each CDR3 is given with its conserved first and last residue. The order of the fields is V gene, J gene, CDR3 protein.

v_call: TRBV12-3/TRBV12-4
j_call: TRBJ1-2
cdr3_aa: CASTPSLGRDYNYGYTF

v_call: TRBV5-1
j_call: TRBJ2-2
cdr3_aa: CASSLFPGEGAGELFF

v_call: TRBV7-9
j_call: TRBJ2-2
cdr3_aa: CASSLIGELFF

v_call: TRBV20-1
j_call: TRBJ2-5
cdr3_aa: CSAFLSGGFQETQYF

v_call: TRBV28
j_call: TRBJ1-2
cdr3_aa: CASSQGQSLYGYTF

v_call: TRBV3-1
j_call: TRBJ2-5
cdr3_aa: CASSRGGAQYF

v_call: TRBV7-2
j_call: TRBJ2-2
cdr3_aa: CASSPLRATGELFF

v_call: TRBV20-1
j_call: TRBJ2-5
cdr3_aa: CSASPSGRGETQYF

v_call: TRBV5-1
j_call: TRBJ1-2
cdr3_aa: CASSLLGQTYGYTF

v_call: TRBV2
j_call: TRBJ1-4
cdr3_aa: CASTSTGLEKLFF

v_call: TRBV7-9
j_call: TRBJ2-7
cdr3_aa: CASSLGPAGGPHEQYF

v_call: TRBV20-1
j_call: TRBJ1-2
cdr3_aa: CSALTETPNYGYTF

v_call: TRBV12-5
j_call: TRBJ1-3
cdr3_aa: CASSLWTSGGTIYF

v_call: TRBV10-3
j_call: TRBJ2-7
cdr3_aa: CAISTGGNSYEQYF

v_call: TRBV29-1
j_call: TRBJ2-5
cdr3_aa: CSVTFQETQYF

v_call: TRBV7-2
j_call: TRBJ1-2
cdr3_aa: CASSGRGQHYGYTF

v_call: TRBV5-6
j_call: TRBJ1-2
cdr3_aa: CASSRFRTQENYGYTF

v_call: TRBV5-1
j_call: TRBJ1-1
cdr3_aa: CASSRIMANTEAFF

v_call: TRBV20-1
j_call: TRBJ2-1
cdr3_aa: CSAPPLSTYNEQFF

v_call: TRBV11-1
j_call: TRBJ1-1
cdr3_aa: CASSSTGRTEAFF

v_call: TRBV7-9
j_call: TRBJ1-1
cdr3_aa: CAGSLGQGNTEAFF

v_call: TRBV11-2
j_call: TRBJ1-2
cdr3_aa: CASSRTDNYGYTF

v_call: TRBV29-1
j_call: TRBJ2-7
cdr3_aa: CSVYSYEQYF

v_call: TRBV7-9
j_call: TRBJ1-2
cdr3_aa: CASSLRTGVYGYTF

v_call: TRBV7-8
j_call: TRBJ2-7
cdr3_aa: CASSLGSSGYEQYF

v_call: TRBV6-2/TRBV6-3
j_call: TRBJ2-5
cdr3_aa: CASTQVQETQYF

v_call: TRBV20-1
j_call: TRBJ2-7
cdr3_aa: CSVPGATSYEQYF

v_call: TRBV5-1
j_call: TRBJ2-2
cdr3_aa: CASSLSPGELFF

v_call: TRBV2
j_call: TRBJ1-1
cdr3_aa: CASSSEGAIHPEAFF

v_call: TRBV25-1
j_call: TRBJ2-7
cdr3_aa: CASSATRTSGRTGQYF

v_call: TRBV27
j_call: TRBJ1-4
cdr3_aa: CASRRTGELEKLFF

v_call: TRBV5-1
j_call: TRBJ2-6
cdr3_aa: CASSTGTYNTGANVLTF

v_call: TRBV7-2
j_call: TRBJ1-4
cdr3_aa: CASSVLGGANEKLFF

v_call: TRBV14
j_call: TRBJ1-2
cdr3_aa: CASSQGSRRNYGYTF

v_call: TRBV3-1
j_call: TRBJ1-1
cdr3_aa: CASSQGAGAFF

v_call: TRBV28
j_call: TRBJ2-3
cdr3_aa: CASSFWTSGSDTQYF

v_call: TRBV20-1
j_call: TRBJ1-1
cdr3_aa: CSAREASGHTEAFF

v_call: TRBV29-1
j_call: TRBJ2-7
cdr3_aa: CSSREKGSYEQYF

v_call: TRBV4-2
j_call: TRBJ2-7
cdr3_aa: CASSQVLGTSGREQYF

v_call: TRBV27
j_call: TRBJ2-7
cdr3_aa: CASSLNRAHSYEQYF

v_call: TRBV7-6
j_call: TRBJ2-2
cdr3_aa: CASSLARWEYTGELFF

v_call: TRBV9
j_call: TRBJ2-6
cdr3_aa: CASSVGNRNTEAF

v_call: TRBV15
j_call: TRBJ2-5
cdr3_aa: CATSRDRTGAETQYF

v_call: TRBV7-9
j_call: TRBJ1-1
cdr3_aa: CASRSTLGTEAFF

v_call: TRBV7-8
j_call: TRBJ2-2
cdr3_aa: CASSMTAGELFF

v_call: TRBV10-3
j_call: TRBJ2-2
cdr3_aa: CAITSGTGGHTGELFF

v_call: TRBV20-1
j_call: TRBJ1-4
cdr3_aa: CSANKRTNEKLFF

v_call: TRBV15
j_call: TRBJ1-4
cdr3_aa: CATSSLEALEEKLFF

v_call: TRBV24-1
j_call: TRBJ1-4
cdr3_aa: CAISEGTVHEKLLF

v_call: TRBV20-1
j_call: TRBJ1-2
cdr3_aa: CSARKGNYGYTF

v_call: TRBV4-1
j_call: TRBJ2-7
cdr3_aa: CASSRDRGGYEQYF

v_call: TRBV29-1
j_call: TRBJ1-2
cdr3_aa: CSSVGAHYDTF

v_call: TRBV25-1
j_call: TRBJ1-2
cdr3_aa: CASSGGPGYTF

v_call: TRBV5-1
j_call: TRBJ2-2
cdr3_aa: CASSLGVRELFF

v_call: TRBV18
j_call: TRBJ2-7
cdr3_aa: CASSVTQGATYEQYF

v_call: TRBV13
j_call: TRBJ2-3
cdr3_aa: CASSLGGGPTDTQYF

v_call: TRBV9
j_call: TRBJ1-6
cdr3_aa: CASRGTGVDSPLHF

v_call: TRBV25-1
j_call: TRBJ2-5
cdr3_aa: CASVAGYRTETQYF

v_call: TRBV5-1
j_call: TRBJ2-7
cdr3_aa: CASRELAGGYEQYF

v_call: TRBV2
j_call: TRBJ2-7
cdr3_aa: CASSEAATGTYEQYF